Following are 26 T cell receptor beta chains from one sample sequenced in a study of blood T cell repertoires in COVID-19. TCRdb's copy holds only in-frame clones and misses some; the assay was immunoSEQ multiplex PCR. Among 90,000 to 120,000 clones, roughly 87% were seen once, and the ten largest hold more than 5.5%. The sequencing input was peripheral blood. These receptors were collected from a woman in her fifties or sixties with acute or convalescent COVID-19.

V is TRBV5-1 and J is TRBJ1-6, with TRBD1 matching over 7 bases. With V trimmed by 7 bases and J by 9 bases, 16 bases remained unmatched. The CDR3 spans 16 residues. The germline V gene has CDR1 SGHRS and CDR2 YFSETQ. CDR3 nucleotide sequence: TGCGCCAGCCGATCAAACACAGGGGCCCAGGGTTCACCCCTCCACTTT. Its translation: CASRSNTGAQGSPLHF.

J is TRBJ2-5 and V is TRBV10-3; 10 nucleotides match TRBD2. Germline V gene data show CDR1 as ENHRY and CDR2 as SYGVKD. V shed 2 bases, J shed 1 base, and the junction held 4 bases outside the gene matches. The CDR3 runs to 16 residues. Here the CDR3 reads CAISEVAGGIQETQYF. The CDR3 coding sequence is TGTGCCATCAGTGAGGTAGCGGGAGGAATCCAAGAGACCCAGTACTTC.

The chain recombines TRBV6-5 with TRBJ2-7; 12 bases align to TRBD2. The germline gives CDR1 MNHEY, CDR2 SVGAGI. J was trimmed by 7 bases and V by 6 bases; bases with no gene match: 10. The CDR3 is 15 amino acids. CDR3 loop: CASSQGLAGSLEQYV. The CDR3 DNA follows: TGTGCCAGCAGCCAAGGACTAGCGGGGTCGCTTGAGCAGTACGTC.

V and J are TRBV2 and TRBJ1-5, with TRBD1 identical over 10 bases. J was trimmed by 0 bases and V by 6 bases; bases with no gene match: 2. The germline CDR1 and CDR2 sequences are SNHLY and FYNNEI. There are 15 residues in the CDR3. CDR3 region: CASRGDRGSNQPQHF. CDR3 nucleotide sequence: TGTGCCAGCAGGGGGGACAGGGGTAGCAATCAGCCCCAGCATTTT.

CDR3 DNA: TGCGCCAGCAGTGAGTCTAGCGGGAAATCCTACAATGAGCAGTTCTTC. This sequence encodes CASSESSGKSYNEQFF. The chain employs TRBV10-1 and TRBJ2-1; 8 bases are shared with TRBD2. Germline CDR1 and CDR2: WNHNN and SYGVQD (reference sequence). The CDR3 covers 16 residues. V gave up 0 bases and J gave up 1 base; unmatched junction bases: 2.

A note on this clone: One junction end disagrees with the germline gene, perhaps due to a read error. V gene TRBV3-1 (or the pseudogene TRBV3-2) combines with J gene TRBJ2-3; 7 positions match TRBD2. The germline V gene has CDR1 LGHDT and CDR2 YNNKEL (reference sequence). This CDR3 has 14 amino acids. The CDR3 nucleotides are TGTGCCAGCACCCAAGGACTAGACCCAGATACGCAGTATTTT. Translating gives CASTQGLDPDTQYF.

This chain connects TRBV7-2 to TRBJ2-1, with 9 bases aligning to TRBD2. The length of the CDR3 is 18 residues. In germline, CDR1 is SGHTA, CDR2 FQGNSA. Trimming took 4 bases from V and 6 from J; bases not matched to a gene: 16. The CDR3 is CASSSRRLGGGRANEQFF. In nucleotides, the CDR3 is TGTGCCAGCAGCTCCCGCCGTTTGGGGGGCGGGAGGGCCAATGAGCAGTTCTTC. Full variable domain (missing parts from reference TRBV7-2 and TRBJ2-1): GAGVSQSPSNKVTEKGKDVELRCDPISGHTALYWYRQSLGQGLEFLIYFQGNSAPDKSGLPSDRFSAERTGGSVSTLTIQRTQQEDSAVYLCASSSRRLGGGRANEQFFGPGTRLTVL.

This clone was counted only a few times. CDR3 region: CSVVSPETYEQYF. The CDR3 DNA reads as TGCAGCGTTGTATCTCCAGAAACCTACGAGCAGTACTTC. The chain recombines TRBV29-1 with TRBJ2-7, with no clear D. Germline V gene data show CDR1 as SQVTM and CDR2 as ANQGSEA. V lost 4 bases, J lost 2 bases, and 12 bases lay in between. This CDR3 spans 13 amino acids.

V gene TRBV2 combines with J gene TRBJ2-2; 9 bases are a match to TRBD2. Germline V lookup: CDR1 SNHLY, CDR2 FYNNEI. This CDR3 spans 21 amino acids. J gave up 1 base and V 0 bases, and 15 bases lay outside the gene matches. This chain's CDR3 is CASSEARRASGTYLNTGELFF. The CDR3 DNA reads as TGTGCCAGCAGTGAAGCGCGCCGGGCTAGCGGGACCTACTTGAACACCGGGGAGCTGTTTTTT.

V is TRBV27 and J is TRBJ2-1; 14 bases are a match to TRBD2. J lost 12 bases, V lost 6 bases, and 13 bases had no gene match. CDR1 is MNHEY and CDR2 is SMNVEV in the germline V gene (reference sequence). The CDR3 totals 16 residues. The CDR3 nucleotides are TGTGCCAGCAGCCGAAGCCCGGGACTAGCGGGAGTTTCGCAGTTCTTC. As protein: CASSRSPGLAGVSQFF.

CDR3 region: CATSPDSNYGYTF. CDR3 nucleotides: TGTGCCACCAGCCCCGACAGTAACTATGGCTACACCTTC. The chain recombines TRBV15 with TRBJ1-2, with D possibly matching TRBD1 (5 bases). CDR3 length equals 13 residues. In germline, CDR1 is LNHNV, CDR2 YYDKDF (reference sequence). V lost 5 bases, J lost 1 base, and 8 bases lay in between.

The chain combines TRBV14 with TRBJ1-1; a possible D gene is TRBD1 (6 bases). CDR1 and CDR2 from the germline V gene are SGHDN and FVKESK. V shed 2 bases and J shed 6 bases, with 19 bases lying between them. The CDR3 spans 16 residues. The DNA of the CDR3 is TGTGCCAGCAGCCAAAATATATTAACAGGGTCGGCTGAAGCTTTCTTT. Amino acids: CASSQNILTGSAEAFF.

The chain recombines TRBV11-2 with TRBJ2-1; TRBD2 agrees at 8 bases. The CDR3 has 15 residues. The germline V gene has CDR1 SGHAT and CDR2 FQNNGV. The V gene end was trimmed by 1 base and the J gene end by 4 bases; junction bases not matched to a gene: 3. CDR3 region: CASSLGSGSYNEQFF. In DNA, the CDR3 is TGTGCCAGCAGCTTAGGAAGCGGGAGTTACAATGAGCAGTTCTTC.

The rearrangement uses TRBV3-1 (or the pseudogene TRBV3-2) and TRBJ1-2; D is unclear. The length of the CDR3 is 13 residues. Trimming pared 1 base from V and 6 bases from J, leaving 9 bases between. Germline V gene sequence: CDR1 LGHDT, CDR2 YNNKEL (reference sequence). CDR3 loop: CASSQAGVHGYTF. CDR3 nucleotides: TGTGCCAGCAGCCAAGCGGGAGTCCATGGCTACACCTTC.

The chain is built from TRBV10-1 and TRBJ2-2, with 7 bases matching TRBD2. J gave up 6 bases and V 0 bases, and 1 base lay outside the gene matches. Germline loops: CDR1 WNHNN, CDR2 SYGVQD (reference sequence). This CDR3 has 14 amino acids. The CDR3: CASSESAGAGELFF. CDR3 nucleotides: TGCGCCAGCAGTGAGTCGGCGGGGGCCGGGGAGCTGTTTTTT.

V is TRBV2 and J is TRBJ2-3, with TRBD2 matching over 11 bases. The CDR3 is made up of 15 amino acids. Germline loops: CDR1 SNHLY, CDR2 FYNNEI. The ends lost 4 bases at V and 5 bases at J; junction bases unmatched: 5. The DNA for the CDR3 is TGTGCCAGCAGTGTCCAGACTAGCGGGAAAGATACGCAGTATTTT. It specifies CASSVQTSGKDTQYF.

This chain connects TRBV10-1 to TRBJ1-2; D perhaps matches TRBD1 (5 bases). In germline, CDR1 is WNHNN, CDR2 SYGVQD (reference sequence). Trimming took 3 bases from V and 7 from J, leaving 12 bases between them. This CDR3 has 13 amino acids. The CDR3 bases are TGCGCCAGCAGTGACAGGGTTGGTGGTGGCTACACCTTC. Translation: CASSDRVGGGYTF.

The chain has TRBV18 and TRBJ1-2; 8 bases match TRBD1. This CDR3 is built from 15 residues. The V gene's germline CDR1 is KGHSH and CDR2 LQKENI. J gave up 3 bases and V 6 bases, and 9 bases lay outside the gene matches. The CDR3 DNA sequence: TGTGCCAGCTCGACTCCGGGACAGGCCTACTATGGCTACACCTTC. Its translation: CASSTPGQAYYGYTF.

The J gene is TRBJ2-2, the V gene TRBV10-2; the D gene is possibly TRBD1 (6 bases). Per germline, CDR1 WSHSY and CDR2 SAAADI. Trimming took 6 bases from V and 7 from J, leaving 12 bases between them. The CDR3 covers 13 residues. Here the CDR3 DNA reads TGCGCCAGCAGACAGGGAATCTTCGGGGAGCTGTTTTTT. Translating gives CASRQGIFGELFF.

This chain uses TRBV19 with TRBJ2-3; weak D call: TRBD1 (6 bases). This CDR3 has 16 amino acids. Germline lookup yields CDR1 LNHDA and CDR2 SQIVND (reference sequence). V lost 0 bases and J lost 2, with 12 bases in between. The CDR3 protein is CASSIDSGQPTDTQYF. CDR3 sequence (DNA): TGTGCCAGTAGTATAGACTCGGGACAACCCACAGATACGCAGTATTTT.

This chain links TRBV19 with TRBJ1-3; D is uncertain. The CDR3 runs to 13 residues. CDR1 LNHDA and CDR2 SQIVND come from the germline V gene (reference sequence). The germline V and J ends were trimmed by 9 bases and 5 bases, with 14 bases remaining between them. The CDR3 DNA sequence: TGTGCCAGCCGGTCTCTCGAGCGAAACACCATATATTTT. Residues: CASRSLERNTIYF.

DNA of the CDR3: TGTGCCAGCGAGAGACAGGGAGCGAACACCGGGGAGCTGTTTTTT. Its protein product is CASERQGANTGELFF. The chain combines TRBV3-1 (or the pseudogene TRBV3-2) with TRBJ2-2, with 7 bases aligning to TRBD1. The germline gives CDR1 LGHDT, CDR2 YNNKEL (reference sequence). With 8 bases clipped from V and 0 bases from J, the junction kept 6 bases outside the gene matches. This CDR3 contains 15 residues.

J is TRBJ1-3 and V is TRBV5-4, with no clear D. V was cut by 1 base and J by 4 bases, with 6 bases left in between. The CDR3 contains 13 residues. Per the germline V gene, CDR1 is SGHNT and CDR2 is YYREEE (reference sequence). The CDR3 region has the DNA TGTGCCAGCAGCTTGAGAGAGGGAAACACCATATATTTT. Translating gives CASSLREGNTIYF.

The V and J genes are TRBV5-1 and TRBJ2-7; 10 nucleotides match TRBD1. CDR1 and CDR2 (germline): SGHRS, YFSETQ. The junction had 6 bases not matched to a gene; V was cut back by 4 bases and J by 2 bases. The CDR3 has 15 amino acids. CDR3 loop: CASSRSGTGAYEQYF. In nucleotides, the CDR3 is TGCGCCAGCAGCCGATCTGGGACAGGGGCCTACGAGCAGTACTTC. Full variable domain (remainder filled in from reference TRBV5-1 and TRBJ2-7): KAGVTQTPRYLIKTRGQQVTLSCSPISGHRSVSWYQQTPGQGLQFLFEYFSETQRNKGNFPGRFSGRQFSNSRSEMNVSTLELGDSALYLCASSRSGTGAYEQYFGPGTRLTVT.

A few counts support this clone. The chain couples TRBV19 to TRBJ1-2, with a possible D match to TRBD1 (5 bases). The germline V gene encodes CDR1 LNHDA and CDR2 SQIVND (reference sequence). V dropped 9 bases and J dropped 6 bases, with 26 bases sitting between them. The CDR3 length is 16 residues. The CDR3 loop is CASNRGGADPTNGYTF. The CDR3 nucleotides read TGTGCCAGCAATAGAGGCGGGGCAGACCCTACTAATGGCTACACCTTC. Full variable domain (remainder filled in from reference TRBV19 and TRBJ1-2): DGGITQSPKYLFRKEGQNVTLSCEQNLNHDAMYWYRQDPGQGLRLIYYSQIVNDFQKGDIAEGYSVSREKKESFPLTVTSAQKNPTAFYLCASNRGGADPTNGYTFGSGTRLTVV.

The chain has TRBV6-5 and TRBJ2-7; maybe TRBD1 (5 bases). The ends were cut back, 6 bases at V and 5 bases at J, with 14 bases in the middle. The V gene's germline CDR1 is MNHEY and CDR2 SVGAGI. This CDR3 is 13 amino acids long. The chain's CDR3 is CASRRTDKNEQYV. The CDR3 region has the DNA TGTGCCAGCAGACGAACGGACAAGAACGAGCAGTACGTC.